The source of this TCR beta chain is a study of shared clonotypes between healthy human individuals. Clones were sequenced by immunoSEQ multiplex PCR, and TCRdb holds only the in-frame ones, with some missing. Of approximately 240,000 clones listed, over 50% are singletons. The CDR3 has 15 residues. The germline V gene encodes CDR1 SGHVS and CDR2 FQNEAQ. Trimming shortened V by 5 bases and J by 7 bases, and 17 bases separated the two germline ends. Study-level results: Despite large depth, sorted-subset datasets appeared incompletely sequenced. Donor scarcity curtailed the genetic and exposure-history diversity represented herein.

Details on this clone: Its target is not known.

Input material: memory CD4+ T cells sorted from blood. Subset reported: CD45RA-negative fraction. The chain carries TRBV7-8 and TRBJ2-2, with a weak D call TRBD2 (5 bases). The source of this sequence is a man aged 30 to 39 in good health. The CDR3 protein is CASSRLPIGDGELFF. The CDR3 bases are TGTGCCAGCAGCAGACTACCTATCGGTGACGGGGAGCTGTTTTTT.